This T cell receptor (beta chain) was sequenced in a study of blood T cells in healthy people across ages. For the study at large: Template switching picked up about one barcoded beta molecule for each two T cells. General observations from the study: What prevented conclusive comparison of naive and antigen-experienced cells was that PBMCs were unsorted.

This CDR3 spans 14 amino acids. The ends were cut back, 2 bases at V and 8 bases at J, with 15 bases in the middle. Germline CDR1 MNHEY, CDR2 SMNVEV (reference sequence). A sample-barcoded 5' primer and a J-beta primer mix were used in a second PCR of roughly 6 to 11 cycles. Each sample yielded at least 2.5 million CDR3-containing paired-end reads. TCRdb re-analysed the 5' RACE reads in MiXCR, keeping a single row per CDR3 protein. The sample has 630,000 or so distinct CDR3 sequences; approximately 30% are singletons. About this clonotype itself: The target antigen is unknown. A read error may explain this, as a much larger clone is one base away.

Material: blood. The genes are TRBV27 and TRBJ1-2; the D is unclear. The clonotype comes from a woman aged 80 or over in good health. CDR3 DNA: TGTGCCAGCAGTTTAAGGTTGGGAGGGCACGGCTACACCTTC. Protein sequence: CASSLRLGGHGYTF.